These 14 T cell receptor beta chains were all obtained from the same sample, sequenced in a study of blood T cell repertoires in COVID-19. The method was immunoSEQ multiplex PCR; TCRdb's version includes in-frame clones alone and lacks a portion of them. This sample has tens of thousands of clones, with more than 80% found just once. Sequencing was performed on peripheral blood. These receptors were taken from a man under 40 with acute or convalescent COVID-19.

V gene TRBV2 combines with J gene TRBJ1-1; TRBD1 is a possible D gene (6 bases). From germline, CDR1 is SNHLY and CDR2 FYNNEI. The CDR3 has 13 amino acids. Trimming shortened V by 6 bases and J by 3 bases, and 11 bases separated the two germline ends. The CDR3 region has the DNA TGTGCCAGCAGAAACAGGGAAGACACTGAAGCTTTCTTT. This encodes CASRNREDTEAFF.

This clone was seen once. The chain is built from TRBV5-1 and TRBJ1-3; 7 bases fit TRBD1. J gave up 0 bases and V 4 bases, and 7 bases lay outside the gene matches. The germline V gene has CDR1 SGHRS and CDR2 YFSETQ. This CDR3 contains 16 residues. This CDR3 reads CASSPEQGRSGNTIYF. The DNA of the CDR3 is TGCGCCAGCAGCCCAGAACAGGGGCGCTCTGGAAACACCATATATTTT.

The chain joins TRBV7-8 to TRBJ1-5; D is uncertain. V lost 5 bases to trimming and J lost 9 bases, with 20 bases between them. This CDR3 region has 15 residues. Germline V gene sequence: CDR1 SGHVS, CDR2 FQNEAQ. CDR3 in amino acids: CASSATGPLRGPQHF. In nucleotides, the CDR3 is TGTGCCAGCAGCGCAACCGGACCTCTGCGGGGGCCCCAGCATTTT.

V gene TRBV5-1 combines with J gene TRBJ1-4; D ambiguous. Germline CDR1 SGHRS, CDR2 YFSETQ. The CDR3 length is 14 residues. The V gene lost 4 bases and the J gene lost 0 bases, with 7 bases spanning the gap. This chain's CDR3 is CASSLTSTNEKLFF. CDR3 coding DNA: TGCGCCAGCAGCCTAACGTCAACTAATGAAAAACTGTTTTTT.

DNA for the CDR3: TGTGCCAGCAGCTTAGAAGGACTAGCAGCCAATGAGCAGTTCTTC. This translates into CASSLEGLAANEQFF. J is TRBJ2-1 and V is TRBV7-2, with 8 bases fitting TRBD2. The trim removed 1 base at V and 6 bases at J, leaving 5 bases unmatched. CDR3 length equals 15 residues. The germline CDR1 and CDR2 sequences are SGHTA and FQGNSA.

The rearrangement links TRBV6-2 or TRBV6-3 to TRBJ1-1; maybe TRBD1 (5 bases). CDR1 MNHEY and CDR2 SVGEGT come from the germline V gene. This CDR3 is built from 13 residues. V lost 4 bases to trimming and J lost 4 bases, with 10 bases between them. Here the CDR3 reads CASSFGATTEAFF. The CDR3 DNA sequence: TGTGCCAGCAGTTTTGGGGCTACCACTGAAGCTTTCTTT.

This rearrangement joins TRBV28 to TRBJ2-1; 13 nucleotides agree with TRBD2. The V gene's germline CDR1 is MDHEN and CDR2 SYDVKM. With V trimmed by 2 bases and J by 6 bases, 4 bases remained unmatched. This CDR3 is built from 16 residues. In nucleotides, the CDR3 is TGTGCCAGCAGTTTAATCGGGACTAGCGGGACCAATGAGCAGTTCTTC. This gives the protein CASSLIGTSGTNEQFF.

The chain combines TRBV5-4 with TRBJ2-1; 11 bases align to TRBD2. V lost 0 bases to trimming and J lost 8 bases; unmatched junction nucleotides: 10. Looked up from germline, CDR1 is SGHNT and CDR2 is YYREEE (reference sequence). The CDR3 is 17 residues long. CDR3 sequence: CASSLAIASGGYDEQFF. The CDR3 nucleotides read TGTGCCAGCAGCTTGGCCATCGCTAGCGGGGGGTATGATGAGCAGTTCTTC. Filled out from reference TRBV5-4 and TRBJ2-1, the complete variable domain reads ETGVTQSPTHLIKTRGQQVTLRCSSQSGHNTVSWYQQALGQGPQFIFQYYREEENGRGNFPPRFSGLQFPNYSSELNVNALELDDSALYLCASSLAIASGGYDEQFFGPGTRLTVL.

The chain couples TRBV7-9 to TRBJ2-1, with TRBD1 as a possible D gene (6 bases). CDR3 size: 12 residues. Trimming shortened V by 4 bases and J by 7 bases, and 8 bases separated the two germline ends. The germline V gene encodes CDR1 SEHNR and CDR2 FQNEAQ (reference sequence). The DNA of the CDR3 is TGTGCCAGCAGCTCGAGGGGGAATGAGCAGTTCTTC. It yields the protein CASSSRGNEQFF.

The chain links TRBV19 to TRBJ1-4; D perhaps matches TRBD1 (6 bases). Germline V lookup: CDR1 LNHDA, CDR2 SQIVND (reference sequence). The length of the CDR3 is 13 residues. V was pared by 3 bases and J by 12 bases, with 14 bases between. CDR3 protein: CASSIMAGDELFF. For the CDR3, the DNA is TGTGCCAGTAGTATCATGGCAGGGGATGAACTGTTTTTT.

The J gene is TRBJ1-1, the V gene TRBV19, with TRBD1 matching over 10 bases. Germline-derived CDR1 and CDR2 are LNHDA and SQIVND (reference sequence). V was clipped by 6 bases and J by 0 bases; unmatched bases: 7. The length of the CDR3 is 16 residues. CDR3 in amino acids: CASRARGQGLNTEAFF. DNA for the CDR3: TGTGCCAGTAGGGCTCGGGGACAGGGGTTGAACACTGAAGCTTTCTTT.

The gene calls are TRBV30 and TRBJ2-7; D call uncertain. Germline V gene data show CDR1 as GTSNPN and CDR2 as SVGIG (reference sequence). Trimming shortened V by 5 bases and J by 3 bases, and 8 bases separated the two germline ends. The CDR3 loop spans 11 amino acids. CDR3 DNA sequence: TGTGCCTGGGGAGTTAACTACGAGCAGTACTTC. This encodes CAWGVNYEQYF.

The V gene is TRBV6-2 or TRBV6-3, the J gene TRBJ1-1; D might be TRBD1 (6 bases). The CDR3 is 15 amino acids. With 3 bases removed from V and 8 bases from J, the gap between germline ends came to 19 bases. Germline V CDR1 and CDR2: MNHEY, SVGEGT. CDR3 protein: CASSYWLYRADEAFF. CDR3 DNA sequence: TGTGCCAGCAGTTATTGGCTGTACAGGGCCGACGAAGCTTTCTTT.

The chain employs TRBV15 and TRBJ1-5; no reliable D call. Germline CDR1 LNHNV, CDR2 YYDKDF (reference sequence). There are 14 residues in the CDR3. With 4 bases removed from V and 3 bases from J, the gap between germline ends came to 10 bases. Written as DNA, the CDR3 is TGTGCCACCAGCACAGGATTGATCAATCAGCCCCAGCATTTT. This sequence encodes CATSTGLINQPQHF.